One and the same sample provided the 24 T cell receptor beta chains below, sequenced in a study of blood T cell repertoires in COVID-19. Profiled with immunoSEQ multiplex PCR; TCRdb holds only in-frame clones, not every one. The data contain approximately 400,000 clones, roughly 86% of them singletons. Source material: PBMCs or T cells enriched from blood (not recorded which). These receptors were collected from a man in his thirties or forties who had recovered from COVID-19.

This chain joins TRBV5-1 and TRBJ1-1; 8 bases align to TRBD1. This CDR3 is built from 15 residues. The V gene end was trimmed by 4 bases and the J gene end by 2 bases; junction bases not matched to a gene: 7. Germline V gene data show CDR1 as SGHRS and CDR2 as YFSETQ. CDR3: CASSGQTGVNTEAFF. In DNA form, the CDR3 reads TGCGCCAGCAGCGGGCAGACAGGGGTTAACACTGAAGCTTTCTTT.

V gene TRBV4-1 combines with J gene TRBJ2-7; D might be TRBD1 (5 bases). V lost 4 bases and J lost 3, with 16 bases in between. This CDR3 is 15 amino acids long. Per the germline V gene, CDR1 is MGHRA and CDR2 is YSYEKL. CDR3 loop: CASSRQSDSFYEQYF. The CDR3 bases are TGCGCCAGCAGCCGGCAAAGCGACAGCTTCTACGAGCAGTACTTC.

J is TRBJ2-1 and V is TRBV3-1 (or the pseudogene TRBV3-2), with TRBD2 as a possible D gene (5 bases). The V gene lost 1 base and the J gene lost 7 bases, with 11 bases spanning the gap. Germline V CDR1 and CDR2: LGHDT, YNNKEL (reference sequence). The CDR3 runs to 14 residues. The CDR3 region has the DNA TGTGCCAGCAGCCAAGCCGGACTCCTGAATGAGCAGTTCTTC. It codes for CASSQAGLLNEQFF.

V gene TRBV5-4 combines with J gene TRBJ2-1; possible D gene TRBD1, 6 bases. This CDR3 comprises 16 residues. V lost 5 bases and J lost 0, with 15 bases in between. Germline-derived CDR1 and CDR2 are SGHNT and YYREEE (reference sequence). The CDR3 loop is CASSLGYRASYNEQFF. In DNA, the CDR3 is TGTGCCAGCAGTCTGGGGTACAGGGCCTCCTACAATGAGCAGTTCTTC.

The chain couples TRBV5-1 to TRBJ2-7, with 10 bases lining up with TRBD2. The length of the CDR3 is 16 residues. CDR1 SGHRS and CDR2 YFSETQ come from the germline V gene. Trimming took 0 bases from V and 4 from J; bases not matched to a gene: 7. CDR3 in DNA: TGCGCCAGCAGCTTGGCCCCTAGCGGGGGTAAATACGAGCAGTACTTC. Translated: CASSLAPSGGKYEQYF. Complete variable domain (other parts from reference TRBV5-1 and TRBJ2-7): KAGVTQTPRYLIKTRGQQVTLSCSPISGHRSVSWYQQTPGQGLQFLFEYFSETQRNKGNFPGRFSGRQFSNSRSEMNVSTLELGDSALYLCASSLAPSGGKYEQYFGPGTRLTVT.

This clone was found a few times. The gene calls are TRBV30 and TRBJ2-7; 9 positions agree with TRBD1. The CDR3 spans 13 residues. Germline V gene lookup returns CDR1 GTSNPN and CDR2 SVGIG (reference sequence). V dropped 4 bases and J dropped 9; count of bases not matched to a gene: 10. The DNA of the CDR3 is TGTGCCTGGAACCCGGGACAGGGAGCCGGGCAGTACTTC. Protein product: CAWNPGQGAGQYF.

The rearrangement uses TRBV10-3 and TRBJ2-1; D gene unclear. Germline-derived CDR1 and CDR2 are ENHRY and SYGVKD. V dropped 3 bases and J dropped 5 bases, with 5 bases sitting between them. The CDR3 is made up of 12 amino acids. The CDR3 bases are TGTGCCATCAGTGAACGGGACAATGAGCAGTTCTTC. This gives the protein CAISERDNEQFF.

The chain combines TRBV5-1 with TRBJ2-5; 11 nucleotides line up with TRBD1. Germline values: CDR1 SGHRS, CDR2 YFSETQ. Trimming removed 3 bases from V and 3 bases from J; junction bases left unmatched: 4. CDR3 size: 15 residues. This CDR3 is CASSYRTGGEETQYF. CDR3 nucleotides: TGCGCCAGCAGCTACCGGACAGGGGGCGAAGAGACCCAGTACTTC.

J is TRBJ2-7 and V is TRBV5-1, with a tentative D call TRBD1 (6 bases). V lost 3 bases to trimming and J lost 5 bases, with 21 bases between them. CDR3 length equals 16 residues. In germline, CDR1 is SGHRS, CDR2 YFSETQ. The CDR3 protein is CASSSIPGQGIDEQYF. As DNA, the CDR3 is TGCGCCAGCAGCTCCATACCGGGACAAGGTATCGACGAGCAGTACTTC.

In regard to this clone: Other DNA sequences within the sample encode an identical CDR3. The chain uses TRBV10-3 and TRBJ1-5; 8 bases map to TRBD1. Germline V gene lookup returns CDR1 ENHRY and CDR2 SYGVKD. The CDR3 length is 15 residues. J was trimmed by 4 bases and V by 2 bases; bases with no gene match: 4. The CDR3 bases are TGTGCCATCAGTGAGAGCACAGGGGGGAATCAGCCCCAGCATTTT. Protein: CAISESTGGNQPQHF.

The chain links TRBV12-3 or TRBV12-4 to TRBJ1-1; the match to TRBD1 covers 7 bases. V lost 6 bases and J lost 11; bases outside the gene matches: 6. The CDR3 is made up of 11 amino acids. The CDR3 sequence: CASSHRGRAFF. The CDR3 DNA sequence: TGTGCCAGCAGCCACAGGGGTAGGGCTTTCTTT.

V gene TRBV3-1 (or the pseudogene TRBV3-2) combines with J gene TRBJ1-5; D not certain. The CDR3 loop spans 15 amino acids. V lost 0 bases to trimming and J lost 6 bases, with 12 bases between them. Germline V CDR1 and CDR2: LGHDT, YNNKEL (reference sequence). CDR3 protein: CASSQDLTEGQPQHF. In nucleotides, the CDR3 is TGTGCCAGCAGCCAAGATTTGACCGAGGGTCAGCCCCAGCATTTT.

The chain employs TRBV7-8 and TRBJ2-5, with TRBD1 as a possible D gene (6 bases). V was clipped by 8 bases and J by 2 bases, with 18 bases between them. The CDR3 loop spans 15 amino acids. Germline CDR1 reads SGHVS; CDR2 reads FQNEAQ. CDR3 loop: CASRTPIRGQETQYF. CDR3 nucleotide sequence: TGTGCCAGCCGAACCCCGATAAGGGGGCAAGAGACCCAGTACTTC.

Notes on this clone: Other DNA sequences within the sample encode an identical CDR3. This chain joins TRBV12-3 or TRBV12-4 and TRBJ2-7; D might be TRBD1 (6 bases). The length of the CDR3 is 13 residues. Trimming removed 3 bases from V and 2 bases from J, with 8 bases in between. The CDR3 nucleotides read TGTGCCAGCAGTTTTCAGGGGACCTACGAGCAGTACTTC. Translating gives CASSFQGTYEQYF.

V gene TRBV5-4 combines with J gene TRBJ2-2, with a possible D match to TRBD1 (6 bases). This CDR3 is 15 amino acids long. V lost 4 bases, J lost 2 bases, and 12 bases lay in between. The V gene's germline CDR1 is SGHNT and CDR2 YYREEE (reference sequence). CDR3 sequence: CASSRDTHNTGELFF. The CDR3 bases are TGTGCCAGCAGCAGGGACACCCATAACACCGGGGAGCTGTTTTTT.

The chain links TRBV19 to TRBJ1-2; 9 positions match TRBD1. V lost 6 bases to trimming and J lost 7 bases; unmatched junction nucleotides: 3. The length of the CDR3 is 12 residues. CDR1 is LNHDA, CDR2 SQIVND, per germline (reference sequence). The CDR3 bases are TGTGCCAGTAGCACAGGGGGCTTTGGCTACACCTTC. Protein: CASSTGGFGYTF. The full variable domain, completed using reference TRBV19 and TRBJ1-2, is DGGITQSPKYLFRKEGQNVTLSCEQNLNHDAMYWYRQDPGQGLRLIYYSQIVNDFQKGDIAEGYSVSREKKESFPLTVTSAQKNPTAFYLCASSTGGFGYTFGSGTRLTVV.

The chain employs TRBV29-1 and TRBJ2-1, with D possibly matching TRBD2 (6 bases). V lost 0 bases and J 7 bases, leaving 7 bases between the germline ends. The CDR3 covers 12 residues. The germline V gene has CDR1 SQVTM and CDR2 ANQGSEA. The CDR3 reads CSVEESGNEQFF. The CDR3 nucleotides are TGCAGCGTTGAAGAAAGCGGGAATGAGCAGTTCTTC.

In DNA, the CDR3 is TGTGCCAGCTCACCGACGGGACAGACCACAGATACGCAGTATTTT. It yields the protein CASSPTGQTTDTQYF. J is TRBJ2-3 and V is TRBV18; the match to TRBD1 covers 7 bases. Trimming cost V 3 bases and J 2 bases; bases outside gene matches: 5. The CDR3 is 15 amino acids. CDR1 and CDR2 (germline): KGHSH, LQKENI.

The CDR3 DNA is TGTGCCAGCAGTTCCACAACAGGGAAAAGACAGCCCCAGCATTTT. As protein: CASSSTTGKRQPQHF. The V call is TRBV27, the J call TRBJ1-5, with TRBD1 as a possible D gene (6 bases). Germline V gene data show CDR1 as MNHEY and CDR2 as SMNVEV (reference sequence). The V end lost 4 bases, the J end lost 7 bases, and 17 bases lay between the germline ends. The CDR3 covers 15 residues.

The V call is TRBV5-8, the J call TRBJ2-2, with 9 bases aligning to TRBD1. The germline gives CDR1 SGHTS, CDR2 YDEGEE. V trimming: 5 bases; J trimming: 1 base; junction bases outside the gene matches: 6. The CDR3 is made up of 16 amino acids. CDR3 DNA: TGTGCCAGCAGTGAGGGACAGGGATTGAACACCGGGGAGCTGTTTTTT. It specifies CASSEGQGLNTGELFF.

This clone was seen a single time. The gene calls are TRBV24-1 and TRBJ2-2, with 7 bases fitting TRBD1. Trimming took 3 bases from V and 6 from J; bases not matched to a gene: 9. CDR3 length: 16 amino acids. Germline V gene sequence: CDR1 KGHDR, CDR2 SFDVKD. The CDR3 sequence: CATSDGTRGYAGELFF. In nucleotides, the CDR3 is TGTGCCACCAGTGATGGAACCAGGGGGTATGCCGGGGAGCTGTTTTTT.

This rearrangement joins TRBV4-2 to TRBJ2-3, with TRBD2 identical over 12 bases. Looked up from germline, CDR1 is LGHNA and CDR2 is YNFKEQ. This CDR3 is built from 17 residues. With V trimmed by 0 bases and J by 3 bases, 4 bases remained unmatched. The CDR3 region is CASSQDPSGGATDTQYF. In DNA, the CDR3 is TGTGCCAGCAGCCAAGATCCTAGCGGGGGGGCGACAGATACGCAGTATTTT.

The gene calls are TRBV5-4 and TRBJ1-2; perhaps TRBD1 as D (6 bases). The CDR3 covers 14 residues. Per germline, CDR1 SGHNT and CDR2 YYREEE (reference sequence). The germline V and J ends were trimmed by 2 bases and 2 bases, with 10 bases remaining between them. Here the CDR3 reads CASSLQGKNYGYTF. The CDR3 DNA is TGTGCCAGCAGCTTACAGGGAAAAAACTATGGCTACACCTTC.

The chain has TRBV3-1 (or the pseudogene TRBV3-2) and TRBJ2-7; 12 positions agree with TRBD2. Trimming removed 1 base from V and 6 bases from J; junction bases left unmatched: 7. The CDR3 covers 16 residues. CDR1 is LGHDT, CDR2 YNNKEL, per germline (reference sequence). The CDR3: CASSQGNPGLAGEQYF. The CDR3 DNA reads as TGTGCCAGCAGCCAAGGGAATCCGGGACTAGCGGGCGAGCAGTACTTC.